Presented here are 21 T cell receptor beta chains from one specimen sequenced in a study of T cells in Graves' hyperthyroidism and ophthalmopathy. It was RNA transcripts that yielded the amplified TCR beta CDR3 regions. TCR CDR3 regions were first amplified by RT-PCR with HTBI primers. TCRdb passed the multiplex PCR reads through MiXCR, listing each CDR3 protein once. Here the sample spans approximately 560,000 distinct CDR3 sequences, 40% to 55% being singletons. The sample consisted of peripheral blood or thyroid tissue (not recorded which). The origin of the receptors is a woman between 18 and 29 years old with Graves' hyperthyroidism.

This clonotype was picked up one time. The junction shows a germline mismatch at one end, possibly a read error. The chain has TRBV2 and TRBJ2-2; D is unresolved. The CDR3 runs 14 residues. The germline gives CDR1 SNHLY, CDR2 FYNNEI. CDR3 sequence: CASSTTKNAGELFF. The CDR3 DNA sequence: TGTGCCAGCAGTACCACCAAGAACGCCGGGGAGCTGTTTTTT.

A note on this clonotype: This sequence may be a read error, since a much larger clone differs from it by one base. The V gene is TRBV29-1, the J gene TRBJ1-1; a possible D gene is TRBD1 (5 bases). CDR3 size: 14 residues. Trimming removed 7 bases at V and 2 bases at J, with 17 bases between. Looked up from germline, CDR1 is SQVTM and CDR2 is ANQGSEA. Written as DNA, the CDR3 is TGCAGCGCTATGGGTAGGCAGGGTAACACTGAAGCTTTCTTT. Encoded protein: CSAMGRQGNTEAFF.

This clonotype was detected many times. The chain combines TRBV12-3 or TRBV12-4 with TRBJ1-1; TRBD1 might be the D (5 bases). The CDR3 totals 12 residues. V shed 6 bases and J shed 4 bases, with 9 bases lying between them. In DNA form, the CDR3 reads TGTGCCAGCAGCGACAGTTTCACTGAAGCTTTCTTT. Translated, it gives CASSDSFTEAFF.

This clonotype came up many times. This sequence joins TRBV15 and TRBJ2-2; perhaps TRBD1 as D (5 bases). This CDR3 contains 14 residues. CDR1 is LNHNV and CDR2 is YYDKDF in the germline V gene (reference sequence). The V end lost 0 bases, the J end lost 4 bases, and 6 bases lay between the germline ends. The DNA for the CDR3 is TGTGCCACCAGCAGAGACAGGGCCACCGGGGAGCTGTTTTTT. It translates to CATSRDRATGELFF.

This clonotype showed up just a few times. The gene calls are TRBV7-2 and TRBJ1-1; 8 nucleotides match TRBD1. With V trimmed by 5 bases and J by 5 bases, 7 bases remained unmatched. From germline, CDR1 is SGHTA and CDR2 FQGNSA. The CDR3 is made up of 14 amino acids. CDR3 coding DNA: TGTGCCAGCAGCCCTATTACAGGGGGAACTGAAGCTTTCTTT. As protein: CASSPITGGTEAFF.

V usage is TRBV24-1 and J usage is TRBJ1-6; D gene unclear. The ends were cut back, 8 bases at V and 7 bases at J, with 17 bases in the middle. The CDR3 is made up of 15 amino acids. The germline V gene has CDR1 KGHDR and CDR2 SFDVKD. The CDR3 coding sequence is TGTGCCACCAATACCCGCGCCGGATACAATTCACCCCTCCACTTT. It is translated as CATNTRAGYNSPLHF.

This clonotype came up many times. The chain is built from TRBV15 and TRBJ2-7; D could derive from TRBD1 or TRBD2 (5 bases each). The germline V gene encodes CDR1 LNHNV and CDR2 YYDKDF (reference sequence). The V end was cut by 0 bases, the J end by 5 bases, with 8 bases between. The CDR3 runs to 13 residues. CDR3 region: CATSRDSGHEQYF. For the CDR3, the DNA is TGTGCCACCAGCAGAGATTCGGGGCACGAGCAGTACTTC.

The chain joins TRBV7-9 to TRBJ1-2; 7 positions agree with TRBD1. The germline gives CDR1 SEHNR, CDR2 FQNEAQ (reference sequence). The CDR3 contains 16 residues. With V trimmed by 5 bases and J by 0 bases, 9 bases remained unmatched. The CDR3 spells CASSPGTVRPNYGYTF. CDR3 coding DNA: TGTGCCAGCAGCCCCGGGACAGTACGTCCTAACTATGGCTACACCTTC.

V is TRBV9 and J is TRBJ2-7; 7 positions agree with TRBD1. The V segment lost 5 bases and the J segment 0 bases; nucleotides outside the gene matches: 2. The CDR3 loop spans 13 amino acids. CDR1 is SGDLS, CDR2 YYNGEE, per germline. CDR3 region: CASRRTGSYEQYF. Here the CDR3 DNA reads TGTGCCAGCAGGCGGACAGGCTCCTACGAGCAGTACTTC.

V and J are TRBV7-9 and TRBJ1-5; D is unclear. The CDR3 is 15 residues long. Deletions cut 6 bases from V and 7 bases from J, with 19 bases between. Germline V gene sequence: CDR1 SEHNR, CDR2 FQNEAQ (reference sequence). The CDR3 spells CASSSGQVGGQPQHF. In DNA, the CDR3 is TGTGCCAGCAGTTCTGGGCAGGTGGGCGGGCAGCCCCAGCATTTT.

This sequence joins TRBV6-1 and TRBJ1-3; D is ambiguous. CDR1 and CDR2 from the germline V gene are MNHNS and SASEGT. The germline V and J ends were trimmed by 8 bases and 4 bases, with 12 bases remaining between them. This CDR3 is built from 13 residues. In DNA, the CDR3 is TGTGCCAGCTCACCACCCATGGGAAACACCATATATTTT. It specifies CASSPPMGNTIYF.

The chain combines TRBV19 with TRBJ1-1; D is perhaps TRBD1 (6 bases). Looked up from germline, CDR1 is LNHDA and CDR2 is SQIVND (reference sequence). Between the trimmed V and J ends, which lost 3 bases and 1 base, there was a span of 18 bases. CDR3 length equals 17 residues. The CDR3, as DNA: TGTGCCAGTAGTATTATCCGGCCAGGGGTAGAGAACACTGAAGCTTTCTTT. Its protein is CASSIIRPGVENTEAFF.

This rearrangement joins TRBV11-2 to TRBJ2-7; 7 bases are shared with TRBD2. Germline-derived CDR1 and CDR2 are SGHAT and FQNNGV. Trimming removed 6 bases from V and 7 bases from J; junction bases left unmatched: 12. The CDR3 is made up of 14 amino acids. For the CDR3, the DNA is TGTGCCAGCAGTCCCGGATTAGCGGGTGAAGAGCAGTACTTC. It translates to CASSPGLAGEEQYF.

The rearrangement links TRBV10-3 to TRBJ2-7; possible D gene TRBD2, 6 bases. Trimming left V 3 bases short and J 4 bases short, with 13 bases between. CDR1 ENHRY and CDR2 SYGVKD come from the germline V gene. The CDR3 has 14 amino acids. The CDR3 spells CAISEWGRSYEQYF. CDR3 nucleotides: TGTGCCATCAGTGAATGGGGGAGGTCGTACGAGCAGTACTTC.

CDR3 bases: TGCAGTGCTAGAGACTGGGAGGCCCAGCATTTT. Its protein product is CSARDWEAQHF. This rearrangement joins TRBV20-1 to TRBJ1-5; D not certain. Between the trimmed V and J ends, which lost 0 bases and 11 bases, there was a span of 8 bases. There are 11 residues in the CDR3. The germline gives CDR1 DFQATT, CDR2 SNEGSKA (reference sequence).

The gene calls are TRBV7-9 and TRBJ2-7, with 7 nucleotides matching TRBD1. The CDR3 length is 12 residues. Germline lookup yields CDR1 SEHNR and CDR2 FQNEAQ (reference sequence). The ends lost 7 bases at V and 2 bases at J; junction bases unmatched: 2. The DNA for the CDR3 is TGTGCCAGCACCAGGGGGACCTACGAGCAGTACTTC. Amino acids: CASTRGTYEQYF.

This clonotype came up a few times. The chain couples TRBV7-2 to TRBJ1-1, with 12 bases fitting TRBD1. With 5 bases clipped from V and 6 bases from J, the junction kept 4 bases outside the gene matches. This CDR3 comprises 14 residues. Germline assignment: CDR1 SGHTA and CDR2 FQGNSA. CDR3 sequence reads: CASSMGQGAPEAFF. The DNA for the CDR3 is TGTGCCAGCAGCATGGGACAGGGGGCACCTGAAGCTTTCTTT.

This clonotype was recorded once. This may come from a read error, since a much larger clone is one base off. The chain carries TRBV10-3 and TRBJ2-7; perhaps TRBD2 as D (6 bases). Between the trimmed V and J ends, which lost 2 bases and 3 bases, there was a span of 8 bases. The germline V gene encodes CDR1 ENHRY and CDR2 SYGVKD. The CDR3 length is 13 residues. CDR3 residues: CAISEPEGYEQYF. Written as DNA, the CDR3 is TGTGCCATCAGTGAGCCGGAGGGCTACGAGCAGTACTTC.

Points on this clonotype: Just one base apart from a much larger clone, this may be a read error. The chain employs TRBV7-9 and TRBJ1-1; weak D call: TRBD1 (5 bases). CDR3 length: 15 residues. The V gene's germline CDR1 is SEHNR and CDR2 FQNEAQ (reference sequence). As DNA, the CDR3 is TGTGCCGGCAGCTTCCGGGACCGTCGGAACACTGAAGCTTTCTTT. It yields the protein CAGSFRDRRNTEAFF.

V is TRBV12-3 or TRBV12-4 and J is TRBJ2-5; TRBD2 is a possible D gene (6 bases). The CDR3 is 11 residues long. With 4 bases removed from V and 9 bases from J, the gap between germline ends came to 9 bases. CDR3 amino acids: CASSYSGAQYF. The CDR3 coding sequence is TGTGCCAGCAGTTATTCGGGGGCCCAGTACTTC.

For this clonotype: The germline gene is not matched at one end of the junction; a read error may be the cause. The J gene is TRBJ2-5, the V gene TRBV10-3; 15 positions match TRBD2. The germline V gene has CDR1 ENHRY and CDR2 SYGVKD. The CDR3 spans 17 residues. This chain's CDR3 is CAITPGLAGGGEEIQYF. Here the CDR3 DNA reads TGTGCCATCACCCCGGGACTAGCGGGAGGAGGAGAGGAGATCCAGTACTTC.